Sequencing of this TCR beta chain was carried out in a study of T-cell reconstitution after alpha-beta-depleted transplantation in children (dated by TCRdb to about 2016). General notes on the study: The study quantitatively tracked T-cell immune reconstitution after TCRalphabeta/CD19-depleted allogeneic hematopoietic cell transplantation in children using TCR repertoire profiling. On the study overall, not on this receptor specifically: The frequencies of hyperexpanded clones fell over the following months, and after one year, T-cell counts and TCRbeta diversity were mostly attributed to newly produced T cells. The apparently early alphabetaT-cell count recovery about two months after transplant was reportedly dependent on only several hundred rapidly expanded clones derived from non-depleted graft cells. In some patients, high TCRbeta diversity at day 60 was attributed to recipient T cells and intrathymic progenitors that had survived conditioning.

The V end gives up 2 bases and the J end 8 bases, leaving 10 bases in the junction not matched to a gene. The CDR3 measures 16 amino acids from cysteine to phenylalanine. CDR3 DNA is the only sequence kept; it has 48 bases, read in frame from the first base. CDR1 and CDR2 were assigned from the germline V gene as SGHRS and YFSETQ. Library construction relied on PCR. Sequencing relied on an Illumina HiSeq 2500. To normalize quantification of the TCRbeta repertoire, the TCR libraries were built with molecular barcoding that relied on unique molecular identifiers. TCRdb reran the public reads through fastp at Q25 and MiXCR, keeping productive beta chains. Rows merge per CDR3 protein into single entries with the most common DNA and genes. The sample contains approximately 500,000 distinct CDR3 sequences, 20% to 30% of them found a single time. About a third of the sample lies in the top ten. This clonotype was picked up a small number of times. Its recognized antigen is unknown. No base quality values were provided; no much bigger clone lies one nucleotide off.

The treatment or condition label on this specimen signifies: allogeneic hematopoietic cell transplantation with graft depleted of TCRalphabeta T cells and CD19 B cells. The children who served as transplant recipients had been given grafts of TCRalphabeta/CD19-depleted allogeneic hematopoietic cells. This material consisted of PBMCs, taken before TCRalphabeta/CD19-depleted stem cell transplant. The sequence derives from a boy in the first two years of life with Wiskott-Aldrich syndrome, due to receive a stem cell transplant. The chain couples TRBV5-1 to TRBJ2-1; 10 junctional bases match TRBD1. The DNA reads TGCGCCAGCAGCTTTGGTCTTGGACAGGGGGTGTATGAGCAGTTCTTC. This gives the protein CASSFGLGQGVYEQFF.